The 15 T cell receptor beta chains below all came from one sample that was sequenced in a study of low-dose radiotherapy and immunotherapy resistance in tumors. First-strand cDNA used TRAV- and TRBV-specific primers, covering alpha and beta chains. For amplifying TCRs, the PCR ran for around 20 cycles with Phusion, which was used together with a constant-region primer and the adapter on the V primers. TCRdb reprocessed the reads with MiXCR, giving one entry per CDR3 protein. The data show 75,000 to 95,000 distinct CDR3 sequences, with about 20% seen just once and 9.5% to 15% held by the top ten. Noted time point: after trial treatment. Treatment denoted: LDRT plus nivolumab, ipilimumab, low-dose cyclophosphamide and aspirin (RACIN trial). The sequences come from PBMCs, collected after low-dose radiotherapy plus immunotherapy. These receptors all come from a female donor with ovarian cancer.

This clonotype was observed at least ten times. The chain recombines TRBV7-9 with TRBJ2-2, with 11 bases matching TRBD2. J gave up 1 base and V 1 base, and 11 bases lay outside the gene matches. CDR3 length: 20 amino acids. Germline CDR1 and CDR2: SEHNR and FQNEAQ (reference sequence). CDR3 sequence (DNA): TGTGCCAGCAGCTTAGTAGTTACTAGCGGGGGACCCGAGAACACCGGGGAGCTGTTTTTT. Amino acids: CASSLVVTSGGPENTGELFF.

This clonotype has a count of ten or more. The CDR3 DNA is TGTGCCAGTAGTATCCCGGGCCCGGGGGGTACGCAGTATTTT. Translating gives CASSIPGPGGTQYF. This rearrangement joins TRBV19 to TRBJ2-3; 7 nucleotides line up with TRBD2. The junction had 8 bases not matched to a gene; V was cut back by 3 bases and J by 8 bases. This CDR3 has 14 amino acids. CDR1 and CDR2 from the germline V gene are LNHDA and SQIVND (reference sequence).

This clonotype was seen many times. The chain is built from TRBV25-1 and TRBJ2-7, with 7 bases aligning to TRBD1. The CDR3 extends over 14 amino acids. Germline V gene lookup returns CDR1 MGHDK and CDR2 SYGVNS. V gave up 8 bases and J gave up 5 bases; unmatched junction bases: 12. CDR3 region: CASLTGDLCNEQYF. CDR3 DNA: TGTGCCAGCCTTACAGGGGACCTTTGTAACGAGCAGTACTTC.

This clonotype was seen ten or more times. This chain connects TRBV5-5 to TRBJ1-5, with no clear D. The CDR3 covers 13 residues. Germline V gene sequence: CDR1 SGHKS, CDR2 YYEKEE (reference sequence). V lost 2 bases to trimming and J lost 5 bases, with 8 bases between them. CDR3 bases: TGTGCCAGCAGCTTCCGATGGGATCAGCCCCAGCATTTT. Translated: CASSFRWDQPQHF.

This clonotype was counted many times. The chain is built from TRBV29-1 and TRBJ1-1; D might be TRBD1 (5 bases). Germline V gene lookup returns CDR1 SQVTM and CDR2 ANQGSEA. V was clipped by 5 bases and J by 3 bases, with 19 bases between them. The length of the CDR3 is 15 residues. CDR3 bases: TGCAGCGTTCGGCGAGGGGAGGGTGCGTACACTGAAGCTTTCTTT. Translation gives CSVRRGEGAYTEAFF. Together with reference TRBV29-1 and TRBJ1-1, the CDR3 gives the full variable domain: SAVISQKPSRDICQRGTSLTIQCQVDSQVTMMFWYRQQPGQSLTLIATANQGSEATYESGFVIDKFPISRPNLTFSTLTVSNMSPEDSSIYLCSVRRGEGAYTEAFFGQGTRLTVV.

This clonotype occurred a few times. V gene TRBV4-1 combines with J gene TRBJ1-5; TRBD1 is a possible D gene (6 bases). The CDR3 consists of 14 residues. The V gene lost 5 bases and the J gene lost 6 bases, with 14 bases spanning the gap. Per germline, CDR1 MGHRA and CDR2 YSYEKL. Written as DNA, the CDR3 is TGCGCCAGCAGCGGGCAGGGAGGGGGTCAGCCCCAGCATTTT. It codes for CASSGQGGGQPQHF.

A few counts support this clonotype. V and J are TRBV2 and TRBJ1-5; a weak D match, TRBD1 (5 bases). CDR1 and CDR2 (germline): SNHLY, FYNNEI. CDR3 length: 16 residues. Between the trimmed V and J ends, which lost 6 bases and 1 base, there was a span of 16 bases. The CDR3 nucleotides are TGTGCCAGCAGGGAAATACGGGGGAGAAGCAATCAGCCCCAGCATTTT. As protein: CASREIRGRSNQPQHF.

This clonotype was counted many times. The chain employs TRBV7-8 and TRBJ2-2, with 7 bases aligning to TRBD1. The CDR3 length is 15 residues. J gave up 8 bases and V 3 bases, and 9 bases lay outside the gene matches. The germline V gene encodes CDR1 SGHVS and CDR2 FQNEAQ. The CDR3 region has the DNA TGTGCCAGCAGCTTTTTACCGACAGGGAATGGGGAGCTGTTTTTT. Its translation is CASSFLPTGNGELFF.

Concerning this clonotype itself: Mismatch with germline at one junction end may stem from a read error. This chain links TRBV7-2 with TRBJ2-3, with D maybe TRBD1 (7 bases). Germline V lookup: CDR1 SGHTA, CDR2 FQGNSA. This CDR3 spans 16 amino acids. The CDR3 spells CATSSRTGGAGDTQYF. CDR3 DNA: TGTGCCACCAGCTCCCGGACAGGAGGGGCTGGAGATACGCAGTATTTT.

The V call is TRBV9, the J call TRBJ2-4; D is ambiguous. Trimming took off 4 bases at V and 6 bases at J, with 17 bases between the two ends. This CDR3 region has 15 residues. Germline V gives CDR1 SGDLS, CDR2 YYNGEE. The CDR3 protein is CASSNPSRKLNIQYF. The CDR3 region has the DNA TGTGCCAGCAGCAACCCGAGCCGAAAATTAAACATTCAGTACTTC.

This clonotype was observed a few times. The V gene is TRBV29-1, the J gene TRBJ2-1; 9 bases are shared with TRBD1. Germline trimming cut 3 bases from V and 5 bases from J; bases unmatched to any gene: 11. The germline V gene has CDR1 SQVTM and CDR2 ANQGSEA. The CDR3 loop spans 16 amino acids. The CDR3 sequence: CSVDLSTGGANNEQFF. The CDR3 region has the DNA TGCAGCGTTGACCTCTCTACAGGGGGCGCAAACAATGAGCAGTTCTTC.

This clonotype was detected many times. V is TRBV28 and J is TRBJ1-2; D is ambiguous. CDR3 size: 14 residues. Germline CDR1 reads MDHEN; CDR2 reads SYDVKM. Trimming shortened V by 2 bases and J by 1 base, and 8 bases separated the two germline ends. The CDR3 DNA reads as TGTGCCAGCAGTTTAGGGCCCAGTAACTATGGCTACACCTTC. Its protein is CASSLGPSNYGYTF.

This clonotype was recorded many times. This chain uses TRBV29-1 with TRBJ2-1; no reliable D call. This CDR3 region has 13 residues. V was cut by 3 bases and J by 8 bases, with 14 bases left in between. In germline, CDR1 is SQVTM, CDR2 ANQGSEA. CDR3 in DNA: TGCAGCGTTGACCGGGCGGTTGGGCATGAGCAGTTCTTC. It is translated as CSVDRAVGHEQFF.

In its sample, this clonotype was seen many times. J is TRBJ2-5 and V is TRBV28; D is uncertain. CDR1 MDHEN and CDR2 SYDVKM come from the germline V gene. The germline V and J ends were trimmed by 3 bases and 9 bases, with 14 bases remaining between them. The CDR3 has 13 amino acids. Written as DNA, the CDR3 is TGTGCCAGCAGTTTCTTAGAGCTTAGGGCCCAGTACTTC. Its translation: CASSFLELRAQYF.

This clonotype was seen repeatedly, ten times or more. The rearrangement links TRBV19 to TRBJ2-4; TRBD1 matches 7 bases. The CDR3 has 15 amino acids. V trimming: 3 bases; J trimming: 7 bases; junction bases outside the gene matches: 9. Germline V CDR1 and CDR2: LNHDA, SQIVND (reference sequence). This CDR3 is CASSIGDRETNIQYF. The CDR3 coding sequence is TGTGCCAGTAGTATTGGTGACAGGGAGACGAACATTCAGTACTTC.